This paragraph reports one T cell receptor (beta chain). Its antigen is unidentified. Repertoires were generated with immunoSEQ multiplex PCR, while TCRdb's copy carries only in-frame clones and drops some. In the table there are about 38,000 clones, around 81% of which are singletons. V was trimmed by 0 bases and J by 5 bases, leaving 12 bases between them. The CDR3 runs to 15 residues. CDR1 and CDR2 from the germline V gene are SGDLS and YYNGEE. Specified time point: week 23, last vaccination. A 20-mer mutant IDH1 peptide at 300 ug was injected subcutaneously with topical imiquimod. This record belongs to a study of a mutant IDH1 vaccine in newly diagnosed glioma. For the study at large: Vaccination of patients was performed eight times, in weeks 1, 3, 5, 7, 11, 15, 19 and 23. Vaccines were first given 4-6 weeks after radiotherapy alone, or with temozolomide cycles. The earlier regimen, radiotherapy, temozolomide, or both, was most often both. Study results and caveats: Vaccine-induced immune responses occurred in roughly 93% of patients.

The J gene is TRBJ2-1, the V gene TRBV9; D assignment may be TRBD1 or TRBD2 (5 bases each). The sequence came from a man aged 40-49 years with glioma. The sequencing used PBMCs, collected from a glioma patient whose treatment included an IDH1 peptide vaccine. The DNA of the CDR3 is TGTGCCAGCAGCGTAGCTCCCCAGGGAGACAATGAGCAGTTCTTC. Its translation is CASSVAPQGDNEQFF.